This T cell receptor (beta chain) was profiled in a study of T cells after yellow fever vaccination. The authors made TCR cDNA by 5'RACE template switching, adding a universal primer site and UMIs. TCRdb re-derived calls from the 5' RACE reads in MiXCR, one entry per CDR3 protein. The sample has 25,000 to 30,000 distinct CDR3 sequences, approximately 6% seen once. There are many counts of this clonotype. Points from the study as a whole: Subsequent booster samples again held most clones from primary vaccination (roughly 95% CD4, approximately 86% CD8). Of the clonotypes, a small share occurred in both CD4 and CD8 compartments. The bulk population could contribute abundant contaminating clonotypes to FACS-sorted repertoires.

This CDR3 spans 15 amino acids. Germline lookup yields CDR1 LGHNA and CDR2 YSLEER. The ends lost 4 bases at V and 2 bases at J; junction bases unmatched: 5. The sample here was PBMCs, either bulk or a sorted T-cell subset (CD4+, CD8+, memory, or dextramer-sorted; not recorded which), taken on the day of the yellow fever booster vaccination. The chain links TRBV4-3 to TRBJ2-3, with TRBD2 identical over 8 bases. The sequence came from a man aged 30 to 45 who received the YFV17D yellow fever vaccine. The CDR3 region has the DNA TGCGCCAGCAGCCGACGTAGCGGGGACACAGATACGCAGTATTTT. Its protein product is CASSRRSGDTDTQYF.